This T cell receptor beta chain was identified in a study of T cells after yellow fever vaccination. Looked up from germline, CDR1 is SGHDN and CDR2 is FVKESK. J gave up 16 bases and V 1 base, and 7 bases lay outside the gene matches. The CDR3 has 13 residues. One entry per CDR3 protein, called by TCRdb with MiXCR from the 5' RACE reads. The sample lists 450,000 to 550,000 distinct CDR3 sequences, 21% occurring once. The clonotype was recovered from a man aged 18 to 29 who received the YFV17D yellow fever vaccine. The V and J genes are TRBV14 and TRBJ2-1, with 10 bases identical to TRBD1. The sample here was PBMCs, taken about 20 days after the first yellow fever vaccination. This CDR3 reads CASSQAGTGVSFF. For the CDR3, the DNA is TGTGCCAGCAGCCAAGCTGGGACAGGGGTTTCTTTCTTC.